This T cell receptor beta chain stems from a study of metastatic and nonmetastatic thyroid tumors. Study as a whole: A comparison of repertoires was made across blood and tumor or nodule tissue from malignant and benign thyroid patients.

This CDR3 comprises 15 residues. The germline V gene has CDR1 SGHNT and CDR2 YYREEE (reference sequence). J was trimmed by 4 bases and V by 0 bases; bases with no gene match: 5. This clone was found a few times. What it binds is unknown. A read error may explain this, as a much larger clone is one base away. Patients were all untreated before their thyroid surgery. As originally analysed: The authors used CDR3 differences across clinicopathological groups to build a distant-metastasis classifier for papillary thyroid cancer. MiXCR reprocessed the PCR reads for TCRdb. The V and J calls reflect TCRdb's pipeline rather than the authors' work. This repertoire shows approximately 37,000 clones, roughly a sixth found once; its top ten account for less than 4.5%. Broader study findings: Malignant thyroid tumors reportedly exceeded benign nodules significantly in TCR beta diversity, with the difference appearing in blood and tumor.

Sequenced sample: blood. This TCR came from a female donor with papillary thyroid cancer or a benign thyroid nodule (not recorded which). Some clones in this sample may be carry-over from other donors' samples. The chain has TRBV5-4 and TRBJ1-2, with TRBD1 identical over 8 bases. CDR3 in DNA: TGTGCCAGCAGCTTGGATACAGGGGGGGCCTATGGCTACACCTTC. This translates into CASSLDTGGAYGYTF.